This is a list of T cell receptor beta chains from one sample in a study of CXCR3-negative and CXCR3-positive naive CD8 T cells. Reprocessing the 5' RACE reads, TCRdb reports a single entry for every CDR3 protein and omits DNA. The sample data list 100,000 to 150,000 distinct CDR3 sequences. Sequences were obtained from naive CXCR3- CD8+ T cells from blood. These receptors originate from a human donor in good health. Some clones in this sample may be carry-over from other donors' samples. CDR3s include the opening cysteine and the closing phenylalanine or tryptophan.

v_call	j_call	cdr3_aa
TRBV7-9	TRBJ2-7	CASSWGGQGPYEQYF
TRBV20-1	TRBJ2-7	CSARGDNSYEQYF
TRBV4-3	TRBJ1-1	CASSQAGNTEAFF
TRBV14	TRBJ2-2	CASSQGYGPAGELFF
TRBV5-5	TRBJ1-1	CASSWTGRTEAFF
TRBV25-1	TRBJ2-3	CASSDLQTYTDTQYF
TRBV20-1	TRBJ2-1	CSANSGGDYNEQFF
TRBV14	TRBJ2-1	CASSQDGTQGVFHNEQFF
TRBV10-3	TRBJ2-4	CGISGGQGNLGAKNIQYF
TRBV2	TRBJ2-1	CASTEQGARENEQFF
TRBV9	TRBJ2-3	CASSAPKLAENTDTQYF
TRBV12-3/TRBV12-4	TRBJ2-7	CASSFMDRDYEQYF
TRBV4-1	TRBJ1-1	CASSPSQPTGFLEAFF
TRBV28	TRBJ2-7	CASRKAPNPYEQYF
TRBV29-1	TRBJ2-7	CSVEQQGMGNEQYF
TRBV6-1	TRBJ2-7	CASSEAPEYEQYF
TRBV29-1	TRBJ2-2	CSVAWGHRTGELFF
TRBV19	TRBJ1-5	CASSLREGNQPQHF
TRBV10-3	TRBJ2-1	CAISDSEGNEQFF
TRBV27	TRBJ2-3	CASSLVTTSDTQYF
TRBV7-3	TRBJ2-1	CASSFGTAGEQFF
TRBV7-8	TRBJ2-7	CASSFLGTGFREQYF